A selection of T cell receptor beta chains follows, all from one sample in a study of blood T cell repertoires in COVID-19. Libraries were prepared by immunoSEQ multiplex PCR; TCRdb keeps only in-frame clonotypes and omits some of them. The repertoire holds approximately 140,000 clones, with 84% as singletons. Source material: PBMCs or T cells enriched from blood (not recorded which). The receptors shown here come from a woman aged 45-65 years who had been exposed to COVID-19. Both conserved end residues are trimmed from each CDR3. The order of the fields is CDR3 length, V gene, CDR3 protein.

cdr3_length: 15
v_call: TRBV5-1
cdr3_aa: ASSLGGGRGSGNTIY

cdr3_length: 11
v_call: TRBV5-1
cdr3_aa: ASSLLNSAEAF

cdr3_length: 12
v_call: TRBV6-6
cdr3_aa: ASSPSSGSETQY

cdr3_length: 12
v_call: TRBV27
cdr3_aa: ASSPVSASSAQF

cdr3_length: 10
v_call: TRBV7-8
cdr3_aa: ASRLEQETQY

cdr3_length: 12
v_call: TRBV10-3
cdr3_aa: AISESGSKSEAF

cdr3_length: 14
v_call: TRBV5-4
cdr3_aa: ASSLEEVGQRGTQY

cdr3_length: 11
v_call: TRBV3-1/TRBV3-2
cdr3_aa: ASSRRGNTEAF

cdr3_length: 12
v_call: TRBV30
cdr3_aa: AWGPGQLNEKLF

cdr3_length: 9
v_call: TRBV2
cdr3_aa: ASSGAYEQY

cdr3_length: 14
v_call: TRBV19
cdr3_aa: ASKPTGMEMNTEAF

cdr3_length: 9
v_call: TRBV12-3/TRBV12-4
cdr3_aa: ASRRREKLF

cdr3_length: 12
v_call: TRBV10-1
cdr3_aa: ASSGGDRTDTQY

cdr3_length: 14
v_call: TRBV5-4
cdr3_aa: ASSVTGTGDTGELF